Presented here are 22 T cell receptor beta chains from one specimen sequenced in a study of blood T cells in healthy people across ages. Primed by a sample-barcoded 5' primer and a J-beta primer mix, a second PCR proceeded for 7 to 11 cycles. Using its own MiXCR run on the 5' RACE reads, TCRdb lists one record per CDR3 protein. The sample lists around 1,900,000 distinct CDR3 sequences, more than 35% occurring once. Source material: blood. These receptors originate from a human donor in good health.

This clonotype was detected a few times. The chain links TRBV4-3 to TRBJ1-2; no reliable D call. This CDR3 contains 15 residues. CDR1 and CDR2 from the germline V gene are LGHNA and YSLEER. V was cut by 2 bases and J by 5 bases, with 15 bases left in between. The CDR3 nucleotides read TGCGCCAGCAGCCAACAACCGGCCGCGGTTTATGGCTACACCTTC. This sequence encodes CASSQQPAAVYGYTF.

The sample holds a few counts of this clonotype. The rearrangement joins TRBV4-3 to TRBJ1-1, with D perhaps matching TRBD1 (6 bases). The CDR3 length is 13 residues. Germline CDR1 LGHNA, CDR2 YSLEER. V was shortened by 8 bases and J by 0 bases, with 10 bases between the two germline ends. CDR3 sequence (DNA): TGCGCCAGCTCCAACAGGGTGAACACTGAAGCTTTCTTT. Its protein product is CASSNRVNTEAFF.

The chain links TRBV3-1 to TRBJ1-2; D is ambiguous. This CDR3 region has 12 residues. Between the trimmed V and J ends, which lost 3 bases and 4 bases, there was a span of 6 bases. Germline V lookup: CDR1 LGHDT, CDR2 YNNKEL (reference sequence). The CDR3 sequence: CASSQNFYGYTF. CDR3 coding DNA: TGTGCCAGCAGCCAGAACTTCTATGGCTACACCTTC.

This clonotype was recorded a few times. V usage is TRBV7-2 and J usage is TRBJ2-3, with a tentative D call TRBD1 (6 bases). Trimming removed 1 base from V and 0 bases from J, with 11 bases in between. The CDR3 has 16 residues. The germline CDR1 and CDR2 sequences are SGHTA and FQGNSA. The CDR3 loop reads CASSLGGRASTDTQYF. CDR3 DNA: TGTGCCAGCAGCTTAGGGGGGCGAGCTAGCACAGATACGCAGTATTTT.

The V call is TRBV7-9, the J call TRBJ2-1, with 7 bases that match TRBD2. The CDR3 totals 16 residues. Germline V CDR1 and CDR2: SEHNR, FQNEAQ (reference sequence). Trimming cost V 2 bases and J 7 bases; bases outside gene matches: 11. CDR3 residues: CASSLPGGEGVNEQFF. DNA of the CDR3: TGTGCCAGCAGCTTACCGGGGGGAGAGGGCGTTAATGAGCAGTTCTTC.

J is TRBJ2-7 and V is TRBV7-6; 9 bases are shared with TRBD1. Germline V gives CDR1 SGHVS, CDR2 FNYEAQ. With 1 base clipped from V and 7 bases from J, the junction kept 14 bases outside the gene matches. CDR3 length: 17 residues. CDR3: CASSLGVPGTGSDEQYF. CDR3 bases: TGTGCCAGCAGCTTAGGGGTACCCGGGACAGGGAGTGATGAGCAGTACTTC. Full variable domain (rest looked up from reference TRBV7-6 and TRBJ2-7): GAGVSQSPRYKVTKRGQDVALRCDPISGHVSLYWYRQALGQGPEFLTYFNYEAQQDKSGLPNDRFSAERPEGSISTLTIQRTEQRDSAMYRCASSLGVPGTGSDEQYFGPGTRLTVT.

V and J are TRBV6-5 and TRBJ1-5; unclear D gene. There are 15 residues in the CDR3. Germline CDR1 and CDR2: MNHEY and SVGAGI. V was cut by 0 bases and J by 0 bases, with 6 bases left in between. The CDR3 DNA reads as TGTGCCAGCAGTTACTCACAGTATAGCAATCAGCCCCAGCATTTT. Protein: CASSYSQYSNQPQHF.

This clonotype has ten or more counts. The CDR3 sequence: CASGHQETQYF. CDR3 in DNA: TGTGCTAGTGGACATCAAGAGACCCAGTACTTC. The chain combines TRBV12-5 with TRBJ2-5; D ambiguous. Per the germline V gene, CDR1 is LGHNT and CDR2 is FRNRAP. The CDR3 extends over 11 amino acids. With 6 bases removed from V and 2 bases from J, the gap between germline ends came to 4 bases. The full variable domain, rest sourced from reference TRBV12-5 and TRBJ2-5, is DARVTQTPRHKVTEMGQEVTMRCQPILGHNTVFWYRQTMMQGLELLAYFRNRAPLDDSGMPKDRFSAEMPDATLATLKIQPSEPRDSAVYFCASGHQETQYFGPGTRLLVL.

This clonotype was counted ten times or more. CDR3 sequence reads: CASSYAGRSYEQYF. The CDR3 DNA follows: TGTGCCAGCAGTTACGCGGGACGGTCGTACGAGCAGTACTTC. This chain links TRBV6-2 or TRBV6-3 with TRBJ2-7; possibly TRBD2 for D (6 bases). Germline V gene sequence: CDR1 MNHEY, CDR2 SVGEGT. The CDR3 is made up of 14 amino acids. The V gene lost 2 bases and the J gene lost 4 bases, with 12 bases spanning the gap.

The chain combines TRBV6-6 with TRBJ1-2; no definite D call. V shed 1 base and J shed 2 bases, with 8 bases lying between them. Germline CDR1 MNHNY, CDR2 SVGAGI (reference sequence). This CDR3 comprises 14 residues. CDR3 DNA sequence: TGTGCCAGCAGTTACTTGCCGCGAAACTATGGCTACACCTTC. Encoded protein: CASSYLPRNYGYTF.

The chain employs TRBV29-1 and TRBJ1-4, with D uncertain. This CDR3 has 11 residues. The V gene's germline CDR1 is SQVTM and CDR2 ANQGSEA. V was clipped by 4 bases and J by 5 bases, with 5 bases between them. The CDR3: CSVAANEKLFF. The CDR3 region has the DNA TGCAGCGTTGCTGCGAATGAAAAACTGTTTTTT.

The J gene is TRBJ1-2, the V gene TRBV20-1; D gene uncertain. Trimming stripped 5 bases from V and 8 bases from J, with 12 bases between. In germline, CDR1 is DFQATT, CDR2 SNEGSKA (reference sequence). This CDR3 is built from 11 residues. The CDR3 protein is CSAEALGGYTF. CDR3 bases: TGCAGTGCTGAGGCTCTGGGAGGCTACACCTTC.

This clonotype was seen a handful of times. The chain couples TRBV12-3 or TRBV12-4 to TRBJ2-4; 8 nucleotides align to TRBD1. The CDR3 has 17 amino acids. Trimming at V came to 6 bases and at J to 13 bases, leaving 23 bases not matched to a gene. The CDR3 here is CASSHPDRGGGPDTQYF. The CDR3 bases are TGTGCCAGCAGCCACCCTGACAGGGGAGGAGGCCCAGATACCCAGTACTTC.

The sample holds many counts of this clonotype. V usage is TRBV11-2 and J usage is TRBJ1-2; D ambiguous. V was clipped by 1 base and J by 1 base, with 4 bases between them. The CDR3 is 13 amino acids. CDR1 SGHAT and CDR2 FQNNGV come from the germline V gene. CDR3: CASSLVVNYGYTF. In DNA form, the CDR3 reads TGTGCCAGCAGCTTAGTCGTTAACTATGGCTACACCTTC.

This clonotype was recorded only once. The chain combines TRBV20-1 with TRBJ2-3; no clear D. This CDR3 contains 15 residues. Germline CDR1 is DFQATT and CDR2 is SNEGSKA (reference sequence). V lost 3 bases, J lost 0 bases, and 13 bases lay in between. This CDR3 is CSARSPTTSTDTQYF. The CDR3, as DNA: TGCAGTGCTAGGTCCCCAACAACTAGCACAGATACGCAGTATTTT.

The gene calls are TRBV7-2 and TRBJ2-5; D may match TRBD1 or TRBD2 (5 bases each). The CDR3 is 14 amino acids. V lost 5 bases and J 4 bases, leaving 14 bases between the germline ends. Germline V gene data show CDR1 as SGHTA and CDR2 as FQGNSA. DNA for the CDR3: TGTGCCAGCAGCGAGGGGTTGTGGGGAGAGACCCAGTACTTC. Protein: CASSEGLWGETQYF. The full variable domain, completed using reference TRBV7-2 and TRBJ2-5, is GAGVSQSPSNKVTEKGKDVELRCDPISGHTALYWYRQSLGQGLEFLIYFQGNSAPDKSGLPSDRFSAERTGGSVSTLTIQRTQQEDSAVYLCASSEGLWGETQYFGPGTRLLVL.

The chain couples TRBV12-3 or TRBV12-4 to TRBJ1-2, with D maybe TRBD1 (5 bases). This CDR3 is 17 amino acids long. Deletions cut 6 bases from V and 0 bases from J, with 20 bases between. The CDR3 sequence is CASSYYRNPVSNYGYTF. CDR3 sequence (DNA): TGTGCCAGCAGCTATTACAGGAATCCCGTTTCTAACTATGGCTACACCTTC.

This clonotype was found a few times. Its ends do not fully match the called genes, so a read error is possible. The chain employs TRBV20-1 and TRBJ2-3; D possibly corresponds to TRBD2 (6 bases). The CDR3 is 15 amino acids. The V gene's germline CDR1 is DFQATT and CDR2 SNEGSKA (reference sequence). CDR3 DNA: TGTAGTGCTAGGGATCGGACGGGGGGCACAGATACGCAGTATTTT. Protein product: CSARDRTGGTDTQYF.

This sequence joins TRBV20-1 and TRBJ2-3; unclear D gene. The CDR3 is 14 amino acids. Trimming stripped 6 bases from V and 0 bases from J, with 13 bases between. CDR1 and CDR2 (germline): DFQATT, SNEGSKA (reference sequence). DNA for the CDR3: TGCAGTGCAGCCTGGGTGAGAAGCACAGATACGCAGTATTTT. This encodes CSAAWVRSTDTQYF.

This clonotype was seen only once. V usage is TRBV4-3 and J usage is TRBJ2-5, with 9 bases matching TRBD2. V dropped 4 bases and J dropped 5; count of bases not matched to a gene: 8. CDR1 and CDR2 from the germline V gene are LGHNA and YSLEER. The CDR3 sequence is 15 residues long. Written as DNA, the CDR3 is TGCGCCAGCAGCCCCCAGCGGGGGGATGGGGAGACCCAGTACTTC. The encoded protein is CASSPQRGDGETQYF.

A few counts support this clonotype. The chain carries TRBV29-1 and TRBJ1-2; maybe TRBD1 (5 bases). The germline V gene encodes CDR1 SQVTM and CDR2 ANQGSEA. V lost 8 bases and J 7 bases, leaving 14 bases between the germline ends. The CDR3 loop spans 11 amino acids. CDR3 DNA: TGCAGCCCCGACAGTTTTCGTGGCTACACCTTC. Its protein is CSPDSFRGYTF.

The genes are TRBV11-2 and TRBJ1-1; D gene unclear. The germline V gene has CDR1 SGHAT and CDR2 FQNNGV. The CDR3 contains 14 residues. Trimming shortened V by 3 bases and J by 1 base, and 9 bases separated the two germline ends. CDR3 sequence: CASSLPYGNTEAFF. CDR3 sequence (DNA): TGTGCCAGCAGCTTGCCGTACGGGAACACTGAAGCTTTCTTT.